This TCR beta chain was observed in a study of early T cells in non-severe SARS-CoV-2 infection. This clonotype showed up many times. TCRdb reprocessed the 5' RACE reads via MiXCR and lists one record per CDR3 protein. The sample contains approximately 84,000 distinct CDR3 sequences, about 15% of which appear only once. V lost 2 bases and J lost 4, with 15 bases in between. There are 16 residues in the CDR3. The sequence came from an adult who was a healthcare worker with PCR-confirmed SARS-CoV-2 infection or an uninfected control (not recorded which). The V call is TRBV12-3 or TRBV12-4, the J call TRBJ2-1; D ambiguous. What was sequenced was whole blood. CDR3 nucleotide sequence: TGTGCCAGCAGTTTATGGCAGCGATCGGCGTACAATGAGCAGTTCTTC. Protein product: CASSLWQRSAYNEQFF.